The next 21 T cell receptor beta chains were all read from a single sample in a study of OX40 agonist ivuxolimab in advanced cancers. Using immunoSEQ multiplex PCR, the repertoire was profiled, and TCRdb retains in-frame clones only, with some absent. The data show about 76,000 clones, with 70% to 90% seen just once and 1.5% to 2% held by the top ten. The source was CD4+ or CD8+ T cells sorted from blood, collected in a trial of the OX40 agonist ivuxolimab. All receptors come from an adult with an advanced solid tumor such as melanoma, head and neck, liver or kidney cancer.

CDR3 bases: TGCAGCGTTGAAGGGATAAAGTACACTGAAGCTTTCTTT. This codes for CSVEGIKYTEAFF. V is TRBV29-1 and J is TRBJ1-1; D not resolved. The CDR3 covers 13 residues. Germline lookup yields CDR1 SQVTM and CDR2 ANQGSEA. V lost 1 base, J lost 3 bases, and 9 bases lay in between.

The rearrangement uses TRBV21-1 and TRBJ1-1. TRBV21-1 is given as a pseudogene. The CDR3 length is 14 residues. CDR3 sequence reads: CASSAFPPHHEAFF. The CDR3 nucleotides are TGTGCCAGCAGCGCCTTCCCCCCGCACCATGAAGCTTTCTTT.

J is TRBJ2-2 and V is TRBV7-2; 7 bases align to TRBD2. The CDR3 has 16 amino acids. Germline V gene data show CDR1 as SGHTA and CDR2 as FQGNSA. Trimming removed 5 bases from V and 5 bases from J; junction bases left unmatched: 11. The chain's CDR3 is CASSRGSISTTGELFF. The CDR3 bases are TGTGCCAGCAGCCGCGGGAGTATCTCGACGACCGGGGAGCTGTTTTTT.

The gene calls are TRBV18 and TRBJ1-1, with D possibly TRBD1 on 5 matching bases. V gave up 3 bases and J gave up 8 bases, with 7 bases separating them. There are 11 residues in the CDR3. From germline, CDR1 is KGHSH and CDR2 LQKENI. The CDR3 nucleotides are TGTGCCAGCTCACCCACAGGCGAAGCTTTCTTT. It yields the protein CASSPTGEAFF. The variable domain in full, with the rest retrieved from reference TRBV18 and TRBJ1-1, is NAGVMQNPRHLVRRRGQEARLRCSPMKGHSHVYWYRQLPEEGLKFMVYLQKENIIDESGMPKERFSAEFPKEGPSILRIQQVVRGDSAAYFCASSPTGEAFFGQGTRLTVV.

Only one count was recorded for this clone. The chain is built from TRBV19 and TRBJ1-5; 11 bases agree with TRBD1. The CDR3 has 15 amino acids. With 4 bases clipped from V and 7 bases from J, the junction kept 6 bases outside the gene matches. Germline loops: CDR1 LNHDA, CDR2 SQIVND (reference sequence). DNA of the CDR3: TGTGCCAGTAGTAGGACAGGGGGCGCCGGACAGCCCCAGCATTTT. Translating it yields CASSRTGGAGQPQHF.

The chain is built from TRBV6-5 and TRBJ2-1, with a tentative D call TRBD2 (6 bases). The V and J ends lost 4 bases and 4 bases respectively, with 14 bases between them. From germline, CDR1 is MNHEY and CDR2 SVGAGI. The CDR3 is made up of 15 amino acids. CDR3 amino acids: CASSSGGAWYNEQFF. The DNA of the CDR3 is TGTGCCAGCAGTTCGGGCGGGGCTTGGTACAATGAGCAGTTCTTC.

This rearrangement joins TRBV28 to TRBJ1-2; 8 bases fit TRBD1. The CDR3 extends over 12 amino acids. Trimming took 5 bases from V and 7 from J; bases not matched to a gene: 3. Germline V lookup: CDR1 MDHEN, CDR2 SYDVKM. This chain's CDR3 is CASSRTGIGYTF. CDR3 sequence (DNA): TGTGCCAGCAGTCGGACAGGGATTGGCTACACCTTC.

The chain combines TRBV7-2 with TRBJ2-2, with D maybe TRBD1 (6 bases). The CDR3 totals 15 residues. Trimming removed 6 bases at V and 9 bases at J, with 20 bases between. Germline V gene sequence: CDR1 SGHTA, CDR2 FQGNSA. CDR3 residues: CASSPGAAQNRELFF. In nucleotides, the CDR3 is TGTGCCAGCAGTCCAGGGGCAGCTCAAAACAGGGAGCTGTTTTTT.

J is TRBJ2-5 and V is TRBV27, with D possibly being TRBD1 (8 bases). Germline V gene lookup returns CDR1 MNHEY and CDR2 SMNVEV (reference sequence). The CDR3 has 15 residues. Trimming cost V 5 bases and J 5 bases, with 18 bases left between them. Written as DNA, the CDR3 is TGTGCCAGCAGTCCTCGGACAGGGAGGGGGGAGACCCAGTACTTC. This sequence encodes CASSPRTGRGETQYF.

The CDR3 sequence: CASSLSSTSYEQFF. The CDR3 nucleotides read TGTGCCAGCAGCTTATCCTCCACTAGCTATGAGCAGTTCTTC. The rearrangement links TRBV11-3 to TRBJ2-1; perhaps TRBD2 as D (6 bases). This CDR3 comprises 14 residues. V gave up 2 bases and J gave up 8 bases, with 13 bases separating them. From germline, CDR1 is SGHNT and CDR2 YENEEA.

The sample holds a few counts of this clone. The chain combines TRBV7-3 with TRBJ2-3; tentative D call: TRBD1 (6 bases). The CDR3 runs 18 residues. Germline V gene sequence: CDR1 SGHTA, CDR2 FQGTGA. V lost 3 bases, J lost 3 bases, and 22 bases lay in between. The CDR3 nucleotides read TGTGCCAGCAGCTTGTTCCCCAGGGGCCGGCCTGGGACAGATACGCAGTATTTT. This encodes CASSLFPRGRPGTDTQYF.

The chain joins TRBV18 to TRBJ1-1; D possibly corresponds to TRBD1 (5 bases). Trimming took 4 bases from V and 2 from J, leaving 14 bases between them. Germline CDR1 reads KGHSH; CDR2 reads LQKENI. CDR3 length: 15 residues. The CDR3 bases are TGTGCCAGCTCACTCTCCGGGGGAGTTAACACTGAAGCTTTCTTT. Translating it yields CASSLSGGVNTEAFF.

The rearrangement joins TRBV19 to TRBJ2-5, with D possibly TRBD1 on 5 matching bases. The germline V gene has CDR1 LNHDA and CDR2 SQIVND (reference sequence). Trimming took 4 bases from V and 4 from J, leaving 13 bases between them. This CDR3 region has 14 residues. The CDR3 nucleotides are TGTGCCAGTAGTACCCGAACAGGTGCAGAGACCCAGTACTTC. Protein product: CASSTRTGAETQYF.

The chain combines TRBV6-4 with TRBJ2-3; D remains unclear. The CDR3 totals 13 residues. V dropped 6 bases and J dropped 6 bases, with 13 bases sitting between them. Per germline, CDR1 MRHNA and CDR2 SNTAGT. DNA of the CDR3: TGTGCCAGCAGCGATGAGGAGCTGGATACGCAGTATTTT. Translation gives CASSDEELDTQYF.

The chain is built from TRBV5-4 and TRBJ2-3, with TRBD2 as a possible D gene (7 bases). Germline V lookup: CDR1 SGHNT, CDR2 YYREEE (reference sequence). This CDR3 region has 16 residues. V was cut by 1 base and J by 0 bases, with 12 bases left in between. CDR3 bases: TGTGCCAGCAGCTTGCGGCGGGGGCAGAGCACAGATACGCAGTATTTT. This translates into CASSLRRGQSTDTQYF.

The chain links TRBV9 to TRBJ2-7, with 10 bases identical to TRBD2. The CDR3 extends over 19 amino acids. Germline V gene data show CDR1 as SGDLS and CDR2 as YYNGEE. V lost 0 bases and J lost 2; bases outside the gene matches: 14. CDR3 residues: CASSVDGSGGLNLPYEQYF. The CDR3 DNA follows: TGTGCCAGCAGCGTAGATGGTAGCGGGGGGCTCAACCTACCCTACGAGCAGTACTTC.

The chain combines TRBV9 with TRBJ2-2, with D unclear. Germline V gene lookup returns CDR1 SGDLS and CDR2 YYNGEE. CDR3 length equals 13 residues. V was cut by 3 bases and J by 4 bases, with 7 bases left in between. CDR3: CASSEHSTGELFF. The CDR3 DNA sequence: TGTGCCAGCAGCGAACACAGCACCGGGGAGCTGTTTTTT.

The rearrangement links TRBV4-2 to TRBJ2-1, with TRBD1 as a possible D gene (6 bases). Germline V gene lookup returns CDR1 LGHNA and CDR2 YNFKEQ. The CDR3 spans 15 residues. The V end lost 0 bases, the J end lost 5 bases, and 11 bases lay between the germline ends. This CDR3 reads CASSQDDRNHNEQFF. DNA for the CDR3: TGTGCCAGCAGCCAAGATGACAGGAACCACAATGAGCAGTTCTTC.

CDR3 nucleotide sequence: TGTGCCAGCAGCCGATCCCAGGGGGAGTCCTACGAGCAGTACTTC. It yields the protein CASSRSQGESYEQYF. The chain combines TRBV7-2 with TRBJ2-7; 7 nucleotides align to TRBD1. The germline CDR1 and CDR2 sequences are SGHTA and FQGNSA. Trimming removed 5 bases from V and 1 base from J; junction bases left unmatched: 8. The CDR3 length is 15 residues.

This chain joins TRBV7-2 and TRBJ2-5; tentative D call: TRBD1 (6 bases). Germline V CDR1 and CDR2: SGHTA, FQGNSA. V lost 0 bases and J lost 1, with 9 bases in between. The CDR3 contains 15 residues. The CDR3, as DNA: TGTGCCAGCAGCTTAGCCAGGGGATCCCAAGAGACCCAGTACTTC. Amino acids: CASSLARGSQETQYF.

This sequence joins TRBV4-1 and TRBJ2-1, with TRBD2 matching 8 bases. Looked up from germline, CDR1 is MGHRA and CDR2 is YSYEKL. The CDR3 is made up of 16 amino acids. V lost 5 bases, J lost 5 bases, and 11 bases stayed unmatched. Here the CDR3 DNA reads TGCGCCAGCAGCTTTAGCTGGACTAGCAGCGACAATGAGCAGTTCTTC. Amino acids: CASSFSWTSSDNEQFF.